The rows below give T cell receptor beta chains drawn from one sample of a study of T-cell reconstitution after alpha-beta-depleted transplantation in children. TCRdb used MiXCR to reprocess the PCR reads, holding one entry per CDR3 protein. The table records around 490,000 distinct CDR3 sequences, around 10% of them present only once. The material sequenced was PBMCs, mostly from graft donor cells, taken 180 days after TCRalphabeta/CD19-depleted stem cell transplant. These receptors originate from a female patient between 2 and 10 years old who had a stem cell transplant for aplastic anemia, so the T cells may come from the graft donor. Each CDR3 is given with its conserved first and last residue. Each record gives: V gene, clone size, J gene, D gene, CDR3 DNA, CDR3 protein. A D gene is named only where the DNA matches it firmly. Rows give clone size only sometimes, using once, few, many, or a class for an expanded clone.

TRBV5-5	few	TRBJ1-1	NA	TGTGCCAGCAGCTTGGTATTGTGGGGTAAGGGCACTGAAGCTTTCTTT	CASSLVLWGKGTEAFF
TRBV5-1	few	TRBJ2-3	TRBD2	TGCGCCAGCAGGTCGGTGGCTAGCGGCCATTTAGATACGCAGTATTTT	CASRSVASGHLDTQYF
TRBV6-1	few	TRBJ2-2	NA	TGTGCCAGCGGACGGGAACCCGGGGAGCTGTTTTTT	CASGREPGELFF
TRBV7-2	few	TRBJ1-2	NA	TGTGCCAGCATCGAGGACAGTTACTATGGCTACACCTTC	CASIEDSYYGYTF
TRBV20-1	many	TRBJ2-3	NA	TGCAGTGCTAGTTCCCGGTGGGCAGATACGCAGTATTTT	CSASSRWADTQYF
TRBV5-1	many	TRBJ2-2	TRBD1	TGCGCCAGCAGCTTGGAAGACAGGGTTTCCCGGGAGCTGTTTTTT	CASSLEDRVSRELFF
TRBV18	NA	TRBJ2-2	NA	TGTGCCAGCTCACCAGGATCGAACACCGGGGAGCTGTTTTTT	CASSPGSNTGELFF
TRBV11-2	NA	TRBJ1-2	NA	TGTGCCAGCAGCTTGGGGGCGTTCAACTATGGCTACACCTTC	CASSLGAFNYGYTF
TRBV28	many	TRBJ2-7	TRBD2	TGTGCCAGCAGTTCGCACGGGGAGGGAAAGCAGTACTTC	CASSSHGEGKQYF
TRBV4-1	few	TRBJ2-2	NA	TGCGCCAGCAGCCCCCCTTCTCGGGAGCTGTTTTTT	CASSPPSRELFF
TRBV4-3	few	TRBJ2-1	TRBD2	TGCGCCAGCAGCCAAGATTGGCGCAGGCTAGCGGGAGGGACCAATGAGCAGTTCTTC	CASSQDWRRLAGGTNEQFF
TRBV4-1	NA	TRBJ1-1	NA	TGCGCCAGCAGCCAAGTATCACAGAACACTGAAGCTTTCTTT	CASSQVSQNTEAFF
TRBV12-3/TRBV12-4	many	TRBJ2-1	TRBD2	TGTGCCAGCAAGAAGACCGGGGGGGCGAACAATGAGCAGTTCTTC	CASKKTGGANNEQFF
TRBV24-1	once	TRBJ2-3	NA	TGTGCCACCAGTGATCCGGACAACACAGATACGCAGTATTTT	CATSDPDNTDTQYF
TRBV27	few	TRBJ1-2	NA	TGTGCCAGCAGTCCGGGTGGGGTACCTGGCTACACCTTC	CASSPGGVPGYTF
TRBV6-1	NA	TRBJ2-1	NA	TGTGCCAGCAGGAGGCCGGGACACTCCTACAATGAGCAGTTCTTC	CASRRPGHSYNEQFF
TRBV20-1	few	TRBJ2-2	NA	TGCAGTGCTAGAGATAGGGTTTCAACCGGGGAGCTGTTTTTT	CSARDRVSTGELFF
TRBV7-9	NA	TRBJ2-2	NA	TGTGCCAGCAGCTCAAGGCTGGGCTCCGGGGAGCTGTTTTTT	CASSSRLGSGELFF
TRBV12-3/TRBV12-4	few	TRBJ1-3	NA	TGTGCCAGCAGGCCCCAGGGGAATGGAAACACCATATATTTT	CASRPQGNGNTIYF
TRBV12-3/TRBV12-4	NA	TRBJ1-2	NA	TGTGCCAGCAGTTTTCCGCCCGGGGCCGACTCTAACTATGGCTACACCTTC	CASSFPPGADSNYGYTF
TRBV7-3	few	TRBJ2-7	NA	TGTGCCAGCAGCTTAACCCCAGGGACCCCGTCCGAGCAGTACTTC	CASSLTPGTPSEQYF
TRBV10-3	many	TRBJ1-6	NA	TGTGCCATCAGTGCAGCACAGGGAGGTCTCTCACCCCTCCACTTT	CAISAAQGGLSPLHF
TRBV15	few	TRBJ2-7	TRBD1	TGTGCCACCAGCAGAGCATTGGACAGGGGGAACGAGCAGTACTTC	CATSRALDRGNEQYF
TRBV5-1	few	TRBJ2-2	TRBD2	TGCGCCAGCAGCTGGTCCGGGACTAGGGGGACCGGGGAGCTGTTTTTT	CASSWSGTRGTGELFF
TRBV5-1	many	TRBJ2-1	TRBD2	TGCGCCAGCAGCCCGGTGGGGACTAGCGGGAGTTCATACAATGAGCAGTTCTTC	CASSPVGTSGSSYNEQFF
TRBV20-1	few	TRBJ2-1	NA	TGCAGTGCCCCAAGGGCTAGCTCGCAGAGGGCGTTCTTC	CSAPRASSQRAFF
TRBV29-1	many	TRBJ1-3	TRBD1	TGCAGCGCAAACAGGGGGCCTGGAAACACCATATATTTT	CSANRGPGNTIYF
TRBV9	few	TRBJ2-7	TRBD2	TGTGCCAGCAGCGTAGGGCTAGCGGGCTACTACGAGCAGTACTTC	CASSVGLAGYYEQYF
TRBV3-1	many	TRBJ1-5	NA	TGTGCCAGCAGCCAGGGAGGTCAGCCCCAGCATTTT	CASSQGGQPQHF
TRBV6-5	NA	TRBJ1-2	TRBD1	TGTGCCAGCAGTTATGGGGACAGGCTCTATGGCTACACCTTC	CASSYGDRLYGYTF
TRBV9	few	TRBJ1-4	NA	TGTGCCAGCAGCGTTCAAAATGAAAAACTGTTTTTT	CASSVQNEKLFF
TRBV6-4	few	TRBJ2-7	NA	TGTGCCAGCAGGCCCAACGTGAGGGGGAAGGACTTAGGGAGCTCCTACGAGCAGTACTTC	CASRPNVRGKDLGSSYEQYF
TRBV4-3	NA	TRBJ2-3	NA	TGCGCCAGCAGCCAAGATACAGGGCGGCCAGATACGCAGTATTTT	CASSQDTGRPDTQYF
TRBV28	NA	TRBJ2-3	TRBD2	TGTGCCAGCAGTTTTAGCGTTCGGGAGGACACAGATACGCAGTATTTT	CASSFSVREDTDTQYF
TRBV3-1	few	TRBJ2-1	NA	TGTGCCAGCAGCCAAGGAGGCGCTACGGAGCAGTTCTTC	CASSQGGATEQFF
TRBV20-1	NA	TRBJ2-7	NA	TGCAGTGCTAGTAACAGATACGAGCAGTACTTC	CSASNRYEQYF
TRBV15	NA	TRBJ1-1	TRBD1	TGTGCCACCAGCAGAGGTGCCGGGACAGGGTCTCCTGAAGCTTTCTTT	CATSRGAGTGSPEAFF
TRBV20-1	NA	TRBJ2-3	TRBD1	TGCAGTGCTACCCGGGACAGGGGGCCCAGGGATACGCAGTATTTT	CSATRDRGPRDTQYF
TRBV18	few	TRBJ2-1	NA	TGTGCCAGCTCACCACGGCTAGGTTTGACGGGCTCCTACAATGAGCAGTTCTTC	CASSPRLGLTGSYNEQFF
TRBV14	few	TRBJ2-5	NA	TGTGCCAGCAGCCAAGATACAGGGAGAGAGACCCAGTACTTC	CASSQDTGRETQYF
TRBV20-1	few	TRBJ1-5	NA	TGCAGTGCTAGGAGGGAAGGCAATCAGCCCCAGCATTTT	CSARREGNQPQHF
TRBV28	few	TRBJ2-2	TRBD1	TGTGCCAGCAGTACAGGGGGCGCGAACACCGGGGAGCTGTTTTTT	CASSTGGANTGELFF
TRBV24-1	NA	TRBJ2-5	TRBD1	TGTGCCACCAGTGATTTGGGGGACAGGGGACAAGAGACCCAGTACTTC	CATSDLGDRGQETQYF
TRBV4-3	few	TRBJ1-4	NA	TGCGCCAGCAGCCAAGAGGTTTCCGGGGGCACTGAAAAACTGTTTTTT	CASSQEVSGGTEKLFF
TRBV6-2/TRBV6-3	NA	TRBJ2-3	TRBD1	TGTGCCAGCAGACTGGACAGGCCCCGAGATACGCAGTATTTT	CASRLDRPRDTQYF
TRBV6-1	NA	TRBJ1-6	TRBD1	TGTGCCAGCAGCCGATCTGGGGACAGTCAACTCTATTCACCCCTCCACTTT	CASSRSGDSQLYSPLHF
TRBV15	many	TRBJ2-1	NA	TGTGCCACCAGCAATTACAATGAGCAGTTCTTC	CATSNYNEQFF
TRBV6-2/TRBV6-3	NA	TRBJ2-1	TRBD2	TGTGCCAGCAGCCCAACCTTCGTAGCGGGAGGGCCGAATGAGCAGTTCTTC	CASSPTFVAGGPNEQFF
TRBV5-5	many	TRBJ2-3	TRBD2	TGTGCCAGCAGTCCTACTAGCGGGAGCAACAGGGGAGATACGCAGTATTTT	CASSPTSGSNRGDTQYF
TRBV6-1	few	TRBJ2-7	TRBD1	TGTGCCAGCAGTGAAGCAGGGGGCGCATCCTACGAGCAGTACTTC	CASSEAGGASYEQYF